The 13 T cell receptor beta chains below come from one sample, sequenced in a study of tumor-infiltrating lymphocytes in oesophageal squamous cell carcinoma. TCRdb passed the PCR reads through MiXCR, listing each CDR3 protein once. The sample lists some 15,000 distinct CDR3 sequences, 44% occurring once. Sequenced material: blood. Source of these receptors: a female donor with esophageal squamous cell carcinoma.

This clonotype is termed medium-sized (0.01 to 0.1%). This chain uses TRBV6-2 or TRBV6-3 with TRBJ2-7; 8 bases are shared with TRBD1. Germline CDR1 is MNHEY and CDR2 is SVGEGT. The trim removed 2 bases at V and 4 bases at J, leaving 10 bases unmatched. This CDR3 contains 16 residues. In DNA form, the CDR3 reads TGTGCCAGCAGTTACGGTCCAGGGGGCGAAAGGTACGAGCAGTACTTC. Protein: CASSYGPGGERYEQYF.

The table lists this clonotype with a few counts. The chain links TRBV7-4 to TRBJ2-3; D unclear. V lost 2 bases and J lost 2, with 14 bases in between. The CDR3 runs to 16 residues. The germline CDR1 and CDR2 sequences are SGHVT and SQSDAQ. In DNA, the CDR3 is TGTGCCAGCAGCTTAAGAATTTGGGCCCACACAGATACGCAGTATTTT. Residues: CASSLRIWAHTDTQYF.

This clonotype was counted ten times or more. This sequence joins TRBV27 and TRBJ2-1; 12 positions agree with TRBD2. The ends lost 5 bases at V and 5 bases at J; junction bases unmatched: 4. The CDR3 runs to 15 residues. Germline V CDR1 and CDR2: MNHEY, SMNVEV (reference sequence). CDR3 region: CASSKLAGGHNEQFF. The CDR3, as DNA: TGTGCCAGCAGTAAGCTAGCGGGAGGGCACAATGAGCAGTTCTTC.

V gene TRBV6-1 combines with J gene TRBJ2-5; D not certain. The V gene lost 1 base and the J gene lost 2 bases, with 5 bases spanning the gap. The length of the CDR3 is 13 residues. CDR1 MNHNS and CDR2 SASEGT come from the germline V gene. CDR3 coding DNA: TGTGCCAGCAGTGAAGGTGGGCAAGAGACCCAGTACTTC. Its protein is CASSEGGQETQYF.

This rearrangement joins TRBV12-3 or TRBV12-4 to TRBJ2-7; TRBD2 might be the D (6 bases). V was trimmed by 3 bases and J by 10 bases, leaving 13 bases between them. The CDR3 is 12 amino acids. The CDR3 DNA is TGTGCCAGCAGTTTTCGTACGGGGGTCCAGTACTTC. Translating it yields CASSFRTGVQYF.

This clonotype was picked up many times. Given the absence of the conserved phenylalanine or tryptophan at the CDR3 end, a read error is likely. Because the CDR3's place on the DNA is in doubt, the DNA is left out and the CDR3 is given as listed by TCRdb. The CDR3 here is CASSSQLA. The V and J genes are TRBV7-2 and TRBJ2-2; the DNA was not used to check the table's D call, TRBD2. The length of the CDR3 is 8 amino acids, counting both ends. Germline CDR1 is SGHTA and CDR2 is FQGNSA.

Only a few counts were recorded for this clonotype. CDR3 sequence: CASSPRTGVTDTQYF. The CDR3 nucleotides read TGTGCCAGCTCACCACGAACAGGGGTCACAGATACGCAGTATTTT. V gene TRBV18 combines with J gene TRBJ2-3, with 7 bases fitting TRBD1. CDR1 is KGHSH and CDR2 is LQKENI in the germline V gene. There are 15 residues in the CDR3. V shed 1 base, J shed 2 bases, and the junction held 3 bases outside the gene matches.

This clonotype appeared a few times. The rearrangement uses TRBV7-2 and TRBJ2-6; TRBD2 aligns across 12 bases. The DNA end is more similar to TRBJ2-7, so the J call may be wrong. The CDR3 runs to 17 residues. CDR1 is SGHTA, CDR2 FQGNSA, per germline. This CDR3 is CASSLAGTSGFQYEQYF. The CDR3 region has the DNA TGTGCCAGCAGCTTAGCTGGGACTAGCGGGTTTCAGTACGAGCAGTACTTC.

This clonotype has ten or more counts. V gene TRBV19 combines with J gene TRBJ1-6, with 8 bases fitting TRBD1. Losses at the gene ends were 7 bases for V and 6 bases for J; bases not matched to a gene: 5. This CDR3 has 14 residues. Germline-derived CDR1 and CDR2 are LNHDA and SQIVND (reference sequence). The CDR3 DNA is TGTGCCAGTAAGATGACAGGGGTTAATTCACCCCTCCACTTT. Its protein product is CASKMTGVNSPLHF.

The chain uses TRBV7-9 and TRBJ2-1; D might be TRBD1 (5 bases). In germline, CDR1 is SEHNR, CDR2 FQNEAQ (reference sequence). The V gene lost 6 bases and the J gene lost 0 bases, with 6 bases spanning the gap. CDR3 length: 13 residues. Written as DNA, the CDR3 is TGTGCCAGCAGTAGGGGCTCCTACAATGAGCAGTTCTTC. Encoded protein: CASSRGSYNEQFF.

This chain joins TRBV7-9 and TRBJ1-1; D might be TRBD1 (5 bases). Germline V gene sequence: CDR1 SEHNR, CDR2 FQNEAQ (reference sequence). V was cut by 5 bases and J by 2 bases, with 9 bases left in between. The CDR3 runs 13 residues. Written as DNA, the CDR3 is TGTGCCAGCAGCACGACAGCAAACACTGAAGCTTTCTTT. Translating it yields CASSTTANTEAFF. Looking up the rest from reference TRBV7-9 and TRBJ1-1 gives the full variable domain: DTGVSQNPRHKITKRGQNVTFRCDPISEHNRLYWYRQTLGQGPEFLTYFQNEAQLEKSRLLSDRFSAERPKGSFSTLEIQRTEQGDSAMYLCASSTTANTEAFFGQGTRLTVV.

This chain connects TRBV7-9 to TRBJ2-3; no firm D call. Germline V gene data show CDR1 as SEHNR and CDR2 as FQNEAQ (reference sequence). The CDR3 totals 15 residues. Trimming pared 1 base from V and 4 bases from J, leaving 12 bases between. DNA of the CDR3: TGTGCCAGCAGCTTAGAGGTCGAGCAGCCAGATACGCAGTATTTT. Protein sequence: CASSLEVEQPDTQYF.

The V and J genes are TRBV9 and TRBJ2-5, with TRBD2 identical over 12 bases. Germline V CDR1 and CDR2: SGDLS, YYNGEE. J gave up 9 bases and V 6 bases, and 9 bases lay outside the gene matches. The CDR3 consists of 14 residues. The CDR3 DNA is TGTGCCAGCACTCAAGGGACTAGCGGGTTGTCCCAGTACTTC. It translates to CASTQGTSGLSQYF.